The count of the clone carrying this T cell receptor (beta chain) is one. The entry originates in a study of T cell changes during pregnancy in multiple sclerosis. The data were produced by immunoSEQ multiplex PCR, yet TCRdb's version contains in-frame clones alone and is incomplete. The data hold 68,000 or so clones, with about 90% observed a single time. The sequence was obtained from a female donor with multiple sclerosis, enrolled in a pregnancy study. The sample consisted of peripheral blood, taken in the second trimester of pregnancy.

In DNA, the CDR3 is TGTGCCAGCAGTTACTCTGGCGGGGGGGCTTTCGAGCAGTACTTC. Protein sequence: CASSYSGGGAFEQYF. The chain recombines TRBV6-5 with TRBJ2-7, with 9 positions matching TRBD2. The CDR3 consists of 15 residues. Germline V lookup: CDR1 MNHEY, CDR2 SVGAGI. J was trimmed by 6 bases and V by 0 bases; bases with no gene match: 6.